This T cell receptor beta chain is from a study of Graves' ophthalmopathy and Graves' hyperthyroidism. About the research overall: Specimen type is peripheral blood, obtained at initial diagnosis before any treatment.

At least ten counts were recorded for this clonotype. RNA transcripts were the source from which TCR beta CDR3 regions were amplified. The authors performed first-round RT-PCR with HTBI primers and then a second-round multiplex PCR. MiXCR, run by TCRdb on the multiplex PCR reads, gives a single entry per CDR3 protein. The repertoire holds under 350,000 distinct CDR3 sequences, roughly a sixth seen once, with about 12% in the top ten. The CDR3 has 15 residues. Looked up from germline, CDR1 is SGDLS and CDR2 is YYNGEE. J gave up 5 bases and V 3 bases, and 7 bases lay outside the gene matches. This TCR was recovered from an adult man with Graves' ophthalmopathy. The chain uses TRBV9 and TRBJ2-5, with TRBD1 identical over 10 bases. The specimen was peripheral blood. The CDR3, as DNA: TGTGCCAGCAGCGCGGGACAGGGGAATTGGGAGACCCAGTACTTC. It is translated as CASSAGQGNWETQYF.